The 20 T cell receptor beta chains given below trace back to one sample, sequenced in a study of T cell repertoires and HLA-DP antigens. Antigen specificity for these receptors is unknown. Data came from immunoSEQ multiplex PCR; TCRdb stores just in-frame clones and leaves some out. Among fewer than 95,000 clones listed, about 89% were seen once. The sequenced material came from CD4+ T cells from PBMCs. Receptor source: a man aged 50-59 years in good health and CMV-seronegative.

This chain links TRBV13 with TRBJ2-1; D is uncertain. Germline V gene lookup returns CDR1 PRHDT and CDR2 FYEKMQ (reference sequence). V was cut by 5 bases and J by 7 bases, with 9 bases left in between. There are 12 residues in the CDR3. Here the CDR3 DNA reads TGTGCCAGCAGCGTTTACTTAAATGAGCAGTTCTTC. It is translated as CASSVYLNEQFF. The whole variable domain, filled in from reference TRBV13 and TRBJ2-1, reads AAGVIQSPRHLIKEKRETATLKCYPIPRHDTVYWYQQGPGQDPQFLISFYEKMQSDKGSIPDRFSAQQFSDYHSELNMSSLELGDSALYFCASSVYLNEQFFGPGTRLTVL.

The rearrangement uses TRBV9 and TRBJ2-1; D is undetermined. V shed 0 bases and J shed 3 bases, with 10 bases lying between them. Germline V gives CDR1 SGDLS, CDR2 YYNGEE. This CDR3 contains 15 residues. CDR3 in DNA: TGTGCCAGCAGCGTAGTTCCGGTTGGCTACAATGAGCAGTTCTTC. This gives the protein CASSVVPVGYNEQFF.

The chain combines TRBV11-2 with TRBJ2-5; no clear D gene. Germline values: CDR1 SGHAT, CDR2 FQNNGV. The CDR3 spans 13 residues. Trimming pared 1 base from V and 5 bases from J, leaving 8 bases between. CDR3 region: CASSLGLSETQYF. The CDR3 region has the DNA TGTGCCAGCAGCTTAGGGTTATCGGAGACCCAGTACTTC.

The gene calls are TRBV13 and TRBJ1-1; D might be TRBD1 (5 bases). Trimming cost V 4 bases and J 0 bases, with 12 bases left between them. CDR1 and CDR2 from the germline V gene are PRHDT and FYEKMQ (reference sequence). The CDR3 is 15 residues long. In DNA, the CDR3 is TGTGCCAGCAGCTCCCAGGGAAAAATGAACACTGAAGCTTTCTTT. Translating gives CASSSQGKMNTEAFF.

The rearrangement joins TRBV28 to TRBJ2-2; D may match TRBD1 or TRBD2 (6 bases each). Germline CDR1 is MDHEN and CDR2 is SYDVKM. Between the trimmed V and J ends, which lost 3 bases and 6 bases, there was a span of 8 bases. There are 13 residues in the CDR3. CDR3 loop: CASSFGGPGELFF. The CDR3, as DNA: TGTGCCAGCAGTTTCGGGGGCCCCGGGGAGCTGTTTTTT.

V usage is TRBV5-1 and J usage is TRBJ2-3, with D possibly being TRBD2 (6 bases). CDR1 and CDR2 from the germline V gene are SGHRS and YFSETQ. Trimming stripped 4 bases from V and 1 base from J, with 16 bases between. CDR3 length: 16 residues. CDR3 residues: CASSPSPQRGTDTQYF. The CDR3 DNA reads TGCGCCAGCAGCCCGAGTCCTCAGCGGGGCACAGATACGCAGTATTTT.

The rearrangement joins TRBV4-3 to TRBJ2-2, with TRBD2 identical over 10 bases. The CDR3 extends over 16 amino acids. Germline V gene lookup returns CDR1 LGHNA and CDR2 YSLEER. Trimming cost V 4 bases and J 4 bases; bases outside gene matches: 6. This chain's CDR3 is CASSPLAGGSTGELFF. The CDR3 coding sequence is TGCGCCAGCAGCCCTTTAGCGGGAGGAAGCACCGGGGAGCTGTTTTTT.

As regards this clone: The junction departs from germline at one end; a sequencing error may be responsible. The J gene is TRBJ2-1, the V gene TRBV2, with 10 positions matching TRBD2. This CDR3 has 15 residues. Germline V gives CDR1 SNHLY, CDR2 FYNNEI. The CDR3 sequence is CASSKAGGSWDEQFF. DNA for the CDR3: TGTGCCAGCAGTAAAGCGGGAGGGAGTTGGGATGAGCAGTTCTTC.

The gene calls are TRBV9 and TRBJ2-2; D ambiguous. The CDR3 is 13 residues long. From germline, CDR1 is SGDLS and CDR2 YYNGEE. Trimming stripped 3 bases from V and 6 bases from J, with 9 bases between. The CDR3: CASSAQPPGELFF. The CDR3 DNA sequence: TGTGCCAGCAGCGCACAGCCTCCCGGGGAGCTGTTTTTT.

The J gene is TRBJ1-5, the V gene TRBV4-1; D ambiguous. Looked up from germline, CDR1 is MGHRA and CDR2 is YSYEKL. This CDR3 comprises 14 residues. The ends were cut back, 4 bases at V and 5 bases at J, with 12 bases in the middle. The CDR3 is CASSPQYGDQPQHF. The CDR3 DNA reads TGCGCCAGCAGCCCTCAATATGGGGATCAGCCCCAGCATTTT.

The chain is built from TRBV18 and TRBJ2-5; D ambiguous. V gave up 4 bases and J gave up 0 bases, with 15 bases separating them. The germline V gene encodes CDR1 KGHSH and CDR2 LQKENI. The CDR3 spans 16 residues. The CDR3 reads CASSLAQRAYQETQYF. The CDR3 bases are TGTGCCAGCTCACTGGCTCAGCGAGCTTACCAAGAGACCCAGTACTTC.

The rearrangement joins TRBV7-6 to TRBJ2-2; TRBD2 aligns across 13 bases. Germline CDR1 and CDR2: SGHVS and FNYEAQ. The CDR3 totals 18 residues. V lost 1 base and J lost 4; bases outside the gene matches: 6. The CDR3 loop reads CASSLGTSGGARTGELFF. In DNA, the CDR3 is TGTGCCAGCAGCTTAGGCACTAGCGGGGGGGCGCGCACCGGGGAGCTGTTTTTT.

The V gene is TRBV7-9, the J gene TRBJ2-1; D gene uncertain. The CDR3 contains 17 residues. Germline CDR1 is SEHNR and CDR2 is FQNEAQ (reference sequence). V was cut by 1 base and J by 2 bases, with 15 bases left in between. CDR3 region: CASSLGARAIPYNEQFF. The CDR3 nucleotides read TGTGCCAGCAGCTTAGGGGCTCGAGCGATACCCTACAATGAGCAGTTCTTC.

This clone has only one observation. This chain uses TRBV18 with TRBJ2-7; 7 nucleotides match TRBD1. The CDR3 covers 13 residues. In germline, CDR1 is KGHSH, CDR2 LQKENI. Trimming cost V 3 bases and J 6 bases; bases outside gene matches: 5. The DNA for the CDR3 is TGTGCCAGCTCACCCTCGACAGGGAGCGAGCAGTACTTC. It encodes CASSPSTGSEQYF.

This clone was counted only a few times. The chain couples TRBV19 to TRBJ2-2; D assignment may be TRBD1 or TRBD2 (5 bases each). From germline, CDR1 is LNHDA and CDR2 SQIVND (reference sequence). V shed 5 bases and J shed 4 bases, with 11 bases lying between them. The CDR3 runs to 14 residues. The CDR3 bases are TGTGCCAGTAGTTCGGGACGCCGCACCGGGGAGCTGTTTTTT. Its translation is CASSSGRRTGELFF. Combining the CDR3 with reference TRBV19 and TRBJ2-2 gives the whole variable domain DGGITQSPKYLFRKEGQNVTLSCEQNLNHDAMYWYRQDPGQGLRLIYYSQIVNDFQKGDIAEGYSVSREKKESFPLTVTSAQKNPTAFYLCASSSGRRTGELFFGEGSRLTVL.

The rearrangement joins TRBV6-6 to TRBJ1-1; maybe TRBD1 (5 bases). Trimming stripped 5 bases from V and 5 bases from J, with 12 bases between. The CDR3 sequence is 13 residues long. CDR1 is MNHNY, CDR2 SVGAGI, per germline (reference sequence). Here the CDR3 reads CASSGAGFTEAFF. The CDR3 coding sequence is TGTGCCAGCAGTGGGGCAGGGTTTACTGAAGCTTTCTTT.

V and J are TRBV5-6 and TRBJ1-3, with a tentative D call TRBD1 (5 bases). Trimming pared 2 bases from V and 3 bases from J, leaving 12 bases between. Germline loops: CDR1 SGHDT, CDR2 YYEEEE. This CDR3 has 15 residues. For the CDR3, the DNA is TGTGCCAGCAGCTTAGAACGGACATTTGGAAACACCATATATTTT. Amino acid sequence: CASSLERTFGNTIYF.

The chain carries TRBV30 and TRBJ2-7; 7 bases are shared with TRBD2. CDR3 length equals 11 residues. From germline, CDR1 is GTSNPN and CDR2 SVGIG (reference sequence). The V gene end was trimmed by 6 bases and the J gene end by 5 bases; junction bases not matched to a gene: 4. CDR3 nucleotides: TGTGCCTGCGCGGGGGAGGACGAGCAGTACTTC. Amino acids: CACAGEDEQYF.

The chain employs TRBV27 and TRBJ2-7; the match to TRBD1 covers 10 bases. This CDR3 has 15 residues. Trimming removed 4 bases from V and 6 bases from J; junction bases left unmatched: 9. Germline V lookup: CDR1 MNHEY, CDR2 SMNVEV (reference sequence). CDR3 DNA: TGTGCCAGCAGTTCTTCATGGACAGGGGGGCGCGAGCAGTACTTC. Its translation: CASSSSWTGGREQYF.

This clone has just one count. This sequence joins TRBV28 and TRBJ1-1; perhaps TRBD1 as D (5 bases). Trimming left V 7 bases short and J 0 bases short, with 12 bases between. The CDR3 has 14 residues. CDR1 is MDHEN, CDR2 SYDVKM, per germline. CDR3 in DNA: TGTGCCAGCACCGGGGGTGCACTGAACACTGAAGCTTTCTTT. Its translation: CASTGGALNTEAFF. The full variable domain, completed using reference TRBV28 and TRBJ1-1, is DVKVTQSSRYLVKRTGEKVFLECVQDMDHENMFWYRQDPGLGLRLIYFSYDVKMKEKGDIPEGYSVSREKKERFSLILESASTNQTSMYLCASTGGALNTEAFFGQGTRLTVV.